The rows below give T cell receptor beta chains drawn from one sample of a study of control samples from healthy donors and cancer patients. TCRdb keeps only in-frame clones here, not all; method: immunoSEQ multiplex PCR. The data show tens of thousands of clones, roughly 80% seen once. Sequencing used PBMCs. These receptors were collected from a man aged 55 to 70 with head and neck cancer. CDR3s include the opening cysteine and the closing phenylalanine or tryptophan. The order of the fields is J gene, V gene, CDR3 protein.

J: TRBJ2-3
V: TRBV29-1
CDR3: CSVGYDIPTDTQYF

J: TRBJ2-7
V: TRBV5-4
CDR3: CASSVRTSGRAKGEQYF

J: TRBJ2-5
V: TRBV7-8
CDR3: CASSFTLAPGGETQYF

J: TRBJ2-3
V: TRBV3-1/TRBV3-2
CDR3: CASSQVQGSPDTQYF

J: TRBJ2-7
V: TRBV18
CDR3: CASSLGAYEQYF

J: TRBJ1-5
V: TRBV7-2
CDR3: CASSKGDRINQPQHF

J: TRBJ2-5
V: TRBV11-2
CDR3: CASSLVGARETQYF

J: TRBJ1-4
V: TRBV9
CDR3: CASSEQGLAEKLFF

J: TRBJ1-3
V: TRBV10-2
CDR3: CASADRGSGNTIYF

J: TRBJ2-6
V: TRBV4-3
CDR3: CASSQLGPLRGANVLTF

J: TRBJ1-5
V: TRBV19
CDR3: CATGTGEQPQHF

J: TRBJ2-1
V: TRBV19
CDR3: CASSLDRPEWSNNEQFF

J: TRBJ1-1
V: TRBV9
CDR3: CASSWDRGNTEAFF

J: TRBJ1-2
V: TRBV7-2
CDR3: CASSFVERGHGYTF

J: TRBJ2-6
V: TRBV21-1
CDR3: CASSKERDRDRDSGANVLTF

J: TRBJ2-1
V: TRBV5-6
CDR3: CASSHTTGPSYNEQFF

J: TRBJ2-7
V: TRBV5-1
CDR3: CASSLDSGRDEQYF

J: TRBJ1-1
V: TRBV11-3
CDR3: CASSLWGASTEAFF

J: TRBJ2-1
V: TRBV11-2
CDR3: CASSATGGQFF

J: TRBJ1-2
V: TRBV5-1
CDR3: CASSFGLEGDIYIGYTF

J: TRBJ1-2
V: TRBV19
CDR3: CASSKGDGLYYGYTF

J: TRBJ2-3
V: TRBV6-4
CDR3: CASSLRAGEADTQYF

J: TRBJ2-2
V: TRBV5-4
CDR3: CASSSGKGAGLTGELFF

J: TRBJ1-1
V: TRBV5-6
CDR3: CASSLGPGTEAFF

J: TRBJ1-5
V: TRBV7-9
CDR3: CASSFGPARPQHF

J: TRBJ1-1
V: TRBV2
CDR3: CASSEAGQAYGAFF

J: TRBJ1-3
V: TRBV11-3
CDR3: CASSLGTAPGNTIYF

J: TRBJ1-1
V: TRBV3-1/TRBV3-2
CDR3: CASSPPVRQAMAFF

J: TRBJ2-1
V: TRBV4-3
CDR3: CASSQDGQGVYNEQFF

J: TRBJ1-1
V: TRBV14
CDR3: CASSQNRGRFEAFF

J: TRBJ2-1
V: TRBV19
CDR3: CASSIGPGEAYNEQFF

J: TRBJ2-3
V: TRBV28
CDR3: CASSFQGTDTQYF

J: TRBJ2-1
V: TRBV9
CDR3: CASSPGGFEQFF

J: TRBJ2-5
V: TRBV9
CDR3: CARPPGRRETQYF

J: TRBJ2-7
V: TRBV12-3/TRBV12-4
CDR3: CASSLDSSYEQYF

J: TRBJ2-3
V: TRBV18
CDR3: CASSPQDTQYF

J: TRBJ2-7
V: TRBV3-1/TRBV3-2
CDR3: CASSQDRTGGYEQYF

J: TRBJ2-3
V: TRBV2
CDR3: CASLREGLTDTQYF

J: TRBJ2-7
V: TRBV27
CDR3: CASSPGFSYEQYF

J: TRBJ1-2
V: TRBV9
CDR3: CASSVGDRNYGYTF

J: TRBJ2-5
V: TRBV30
CDR3: CARSVQGETQYF

J: TRBJ1-6
V: TRBV5-6
CDR3: CASSLEGFTLHF

J: TRBJ2-1
V: TRBV19
CDR3: CASSISSYNEQFF

J: TRBJ2-3
V: TRBV7-9
CDR3: CASSLVLGSSTDTQYF

J: TRBJ2-7
V: TRBV6-2/TRBV6-3
CDR3: CASSFSGAYEQYF

J: TRBJ2-7
V: TRBV5-1
CDR3: CASSDTEAGEQYF

J: TRBJ2-7
V: TRBV4-1
CDR3: CASSQLPGQGYEQYF

J: TRBJ1-3
V: TRBV7-9
CDR3: CASSLEGTIYF

J: TRBJ1-1
V: TRBV19
CDR3: CASIGRTGTEAFF

J: TRBJ1-2
V: TRBV11-2
CDR3: CASSLVGGWGYGYTF

J: TRBJ2-1
V: TRBV6-1
CDR3: CASSEVPGSSYNEQFF

J: TRBJ2-3
V: TRBV5-4
CDR3: CASSLGYTDTQYF

J: TRBJ2-3
V: TRBV9
CDR3: CASSEGGTSTDTQYF

J: TRBJ2-3
V: TRBV28
CDR3: CASSSTGIGDTQYF

J: TRBJ2-2
V: TRBV11-3
CDR3: CASSLRGRATGELFF

J: TRBJ2-7
V: TRBV5-6
CDR3: CASSLVPEGEQYF

J: TRBJ2-7
V: TRBV7-6
CDR3: CASSLAGREQYF